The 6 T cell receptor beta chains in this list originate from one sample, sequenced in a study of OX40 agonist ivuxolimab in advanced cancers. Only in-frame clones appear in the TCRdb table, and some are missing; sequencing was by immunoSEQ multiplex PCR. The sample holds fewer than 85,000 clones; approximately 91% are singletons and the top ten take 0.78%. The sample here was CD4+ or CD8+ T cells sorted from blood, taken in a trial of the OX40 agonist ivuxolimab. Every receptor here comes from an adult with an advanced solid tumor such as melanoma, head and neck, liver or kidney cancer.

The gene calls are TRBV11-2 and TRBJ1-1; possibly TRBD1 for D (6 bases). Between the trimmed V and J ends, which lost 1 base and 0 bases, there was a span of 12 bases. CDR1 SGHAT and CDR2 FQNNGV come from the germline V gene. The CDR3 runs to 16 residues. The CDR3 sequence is CASSLGGPGLNTEAFF. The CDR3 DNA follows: TGTGCCAGCAGCTTAGGGGGGCCGGGCCTGAACACTGAAGCTTTCTTT.

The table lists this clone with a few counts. The CDR3 region is CASSLWGTSTDTQYF. In DNA form, the CDR3 reads TGTGCCAGCAGCTTATGGGGTACTAGCACAGATACGCAGTATTTT. The gene calls are TRBV11-2 and TRBJ2-3; D ambiguous. Germline CDR1 is SGHAT and CDR2 is FQNNGV. The CDR3 consists of 15 residues. Trimming stripped 2 bases from V and 0 bases from J, with 9 bases between.

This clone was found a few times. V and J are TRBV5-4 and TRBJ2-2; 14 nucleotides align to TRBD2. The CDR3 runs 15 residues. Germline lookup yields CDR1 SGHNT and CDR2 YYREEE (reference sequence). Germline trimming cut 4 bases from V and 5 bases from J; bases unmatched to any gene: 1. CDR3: CASSRTSGRTGELFF. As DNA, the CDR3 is TGTGCCAGCAGCCGGACTAGCGGGAGGACCGGGGAGCTGTTTTTT.

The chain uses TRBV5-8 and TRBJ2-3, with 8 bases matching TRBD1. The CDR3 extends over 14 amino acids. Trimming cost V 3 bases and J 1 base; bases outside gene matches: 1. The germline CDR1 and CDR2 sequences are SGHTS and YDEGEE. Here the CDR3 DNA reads TGTGCCAGCAGCTCGGGACAGGGCACAGATACGCAGTATTTT. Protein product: CASSSGQGTDTQYF.

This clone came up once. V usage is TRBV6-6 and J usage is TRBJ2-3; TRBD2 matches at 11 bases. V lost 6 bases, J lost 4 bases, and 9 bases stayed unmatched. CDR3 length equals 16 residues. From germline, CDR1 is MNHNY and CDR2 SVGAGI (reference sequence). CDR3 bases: TGTGCCAGCAGGTCGTCGACTAGCGGGAACGCAGATACGCAGTATTTT. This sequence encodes CASRSSTSGNADTQYF.

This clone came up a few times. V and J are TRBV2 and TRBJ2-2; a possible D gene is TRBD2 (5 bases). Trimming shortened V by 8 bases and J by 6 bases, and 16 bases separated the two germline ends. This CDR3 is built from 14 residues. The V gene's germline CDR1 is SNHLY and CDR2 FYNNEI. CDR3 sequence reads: CASGGPPRAGELFF. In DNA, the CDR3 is TGTGCCAGCGGCGGCCCTCCGAGGGCCGGGGAGCTGTTTTTT.